The present T cell receptor beta chain was sequenced within a study of cytomegalovirus exposure and HLA in healthy donors. The PCR contained 60 Vbeta and 13 Jbeta primers. Sequencing used immunoSEQ multiplex PCR; TCRdb keeps in-frame clones, though not all of them. The table has approximately 110,000 clones, approximately 78% seen once. The junction had 9 bases not matched to a gene; V was cut back by 4 bases and J by 2 bases. The CDR3 has 15 amino acids. In germline, CDR1 is SGHNT, CDR2 YYREEE (reference sequence). The chain recombines TRBV5-4 with TRBJ2-7; 7 bases align to TRBD1. Sequencing was done on a sample of PBMCs. This clonotype originated in a woman younger than 45 in good health and CMV-seronegative. The DNA of the CDR3 is TGTGCCAGCAGCGTCCAGGGGGTGAGGGCCTACGAGCAGTACTTC. Translation gives CASSVQGVRAYEQYF.